This is a list of T cell receptor beta chains from one sample in a study of cytomegalovirus exposure and HLA in healthy donors. The method was immunoSEQ multiplex PCR; TCRdb's version includes in-frame clones alone and lacks a portion of them. The repertoire holds around 150,000 clones, with 86% as singletons. Sequenced sample: PBMCs. Every receptor here comes from a woman aged 30 to 39 in good health and CMV-seronegative. Both conserved end residues are trimmed from each CDR3.

13,TRBJ1-1,TRBV4-3,ASSQDPRGVTEAF
13,TRBJ2-7,TRBV18,ASSPTYQGSYEQY
10,TRBJ1-2,TRBV28,ASTGPNYGYT
12,TRBJ2-1,TRBV5-4,ASSLWHSYNEQF
14,TRBJ2-7,TRBV27,ASSLGGGRLSYEQY
12,TRBJ2-2,TRBV5-6,ASSPGMGSGELF
12,TRBJ2-3,TRBV7-2,ASSSPYVGDTQY
13,TRBJ1-5,TRBV6-5,ASSVDRNGNQPQH
11,TRBJ1-2,TRBV11-2,ASRGLRDYGYT
13,TRBJ2-7,TRBV7-9,ASSPISGGTYEQY
11,TRBJ1-1,TRBV30,AWSAFRGTEAF
14,TRBJ2-7,TRBV4-3,ASSQDTAAGGSEQY
11,TRBJ1-5,TRBV7-2,ASSLAGHQPQH
15,TRBJ2-3,TRBV7-6,ASSSPTSGGAVDTQY
13,TRBJ2-7,TRBV7-2,ASSRDRALSYEQY
11,TRBJ2-7,TRBV5-3,ARSLAALGEQY
12,TRBJ2-1,TRBV2,ASSALAPYNEQF
10,TRBJ2-7,TRBV13,ASSALHYEQY
11,TRBJ1-1,TRBV7-2,ASSLHQSAEAF
14,TRBJ2-1,TRBV27,ASSSSLGRGGNEQF
14,TRBJ2-4,TRBV11-1,ASSSPRLIAKNIQY
10,TRBJ2-3,TRBV29-1,SVDLGIDTQY
13,TRBJ2-2,TRBV5-4,ASSLGRRDTGELF
14,TRBJ2-5,TRBV7-9,ASSLAGGAGQETQY
13,TRBJ2-2,TRBV6-5,ASSLAGANTGELF
11,TRBJ2-7,TRBV18,ASSGSGVSEQY
13,TRBJ2-5,TRBV29-1,SVERSAGRRETQY
13,TRBJ2-5,TRBV5-1,ASSGQGAIGETQY
13,TRBJ2-5,TRBV7-9,ASSLAGLQQETQY
12,TRBJ2-7,TRBV9,ASSVGKETYEQY
9,TRBJ1-1,TRBV28,ASRQNTEAF
13,TRBJ1-4,TRBV11-2,ASSPRGSLNEKLF
14,TRBJ2-1,TRBV4-3,ASSQDTGGVYNEQF
13,TRBJ2-2,TRBV12-1,ASNPGRPNTGELF
10,TRBJ1-4,TRBV29-1,SVAGTAEKLF
12,TRBJ2-1,TRBV5-4,ASSLKSVYNEQF
12,TRBJ1-4,TRBV5-6,ASSQREDGEKLF
11,TRBJ2-7,TRBV29-1,SVPGLESYEQY
9,TRBJ1-2,TRBV20-1,SAWTTYGYT
12,TRBJ2-1,TRBV15,ATSARTGDNEQF
13,TRBJ1-5,TRBV27,ASSLSRTGFQPQH
13,TRBJ2-2,TRBV5-6,ANFLRDASNGELF
14,TRBJ1-5,TRBV7-2,ASSLSQGALNQPQH
10,TRBJ2-5,TRBV7-9,ASSSSQETQY
16,TRBJ2-5,TRBV9,ASSGWHPGDRGHGTQY
12,TRBJ1-2,TRBV4-1,ASSQWTGGNGYT
13,TRBJ2-7,TRBV10-3,AISESPQNSYEQY
13,TRBJ2-6,TRBV6-4,ASSGGGLGANVLT
14,TRBJ2-5,TRBV30,AWRVTGTSPWETQY
14,TRBJ2-1,TRBV5-1,ASSIMTSGGNNEQF
11,TRBJ2-7,TRBV2,ASSGQTLYEQY